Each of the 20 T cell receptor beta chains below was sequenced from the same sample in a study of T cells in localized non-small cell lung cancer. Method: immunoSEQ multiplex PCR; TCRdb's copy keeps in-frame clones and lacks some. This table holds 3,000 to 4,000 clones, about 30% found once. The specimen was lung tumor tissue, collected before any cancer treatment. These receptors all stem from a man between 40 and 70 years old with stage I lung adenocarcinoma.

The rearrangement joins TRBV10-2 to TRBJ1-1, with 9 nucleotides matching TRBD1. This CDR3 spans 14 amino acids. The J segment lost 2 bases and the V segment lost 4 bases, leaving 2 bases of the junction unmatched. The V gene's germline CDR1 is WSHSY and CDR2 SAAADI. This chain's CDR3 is CASSADRGNTEAFF. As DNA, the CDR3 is TGCGCCAGCAGTGCGGACAGGGGCAACACTGAAGCTTTCTTT.

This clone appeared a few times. CDR3 residues: CASSSRPHSGNTIYF. CDR3 nucleotides: TGTGCCAGCAGCTCCCGACCCCACTCTGGAAACACCATATATTTT. V is TRBV11-3 and J is TRBJ1-3; no firm D call. The CDR3 runs 15 residues. V lost 4 bases, J lost 0 bases, and 10 bases lay in between. Looked up from germline, CDR1 is SGHNT and CDR2 is YENEEA.

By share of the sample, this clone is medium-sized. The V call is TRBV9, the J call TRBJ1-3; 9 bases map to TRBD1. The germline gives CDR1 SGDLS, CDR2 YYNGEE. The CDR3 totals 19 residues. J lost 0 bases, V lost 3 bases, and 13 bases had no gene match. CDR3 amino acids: CASSGRGRGTGSSGNTIYF. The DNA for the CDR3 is TGTGCCAGCAGCGGTAGGGGGAGAGGGACAGGGAGCTCTGGAAACACCATATATTTT. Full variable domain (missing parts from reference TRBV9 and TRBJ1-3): DSGVTQTPKHLITATGQRVTLRCSPRSGDLSVYWYQQSLDQGLQFLIQYYNGEERAKGNILERFSAQQFPDLHSELNLSSLELGDSALYFCASSGRGRGTGSSGNTIYFGEGSWLTVV.

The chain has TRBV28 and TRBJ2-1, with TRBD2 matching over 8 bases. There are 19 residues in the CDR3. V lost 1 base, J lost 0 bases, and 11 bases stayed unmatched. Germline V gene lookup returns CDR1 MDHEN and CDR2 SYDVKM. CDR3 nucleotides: TGTGCCAGCAGTTTATTCGGCGGGAGGATACAGAGCTCCTACAATGAGCAGTTCTTC. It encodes CASSLFGGRIQSSYNEQFF.

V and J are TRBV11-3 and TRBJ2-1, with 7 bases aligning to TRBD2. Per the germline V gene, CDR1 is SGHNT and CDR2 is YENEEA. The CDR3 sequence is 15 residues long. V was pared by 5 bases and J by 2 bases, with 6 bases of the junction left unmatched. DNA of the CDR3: TGTGCCAGCAGCAGTCTAGCGGTTACCTACAATGAGCAGTTCTTC. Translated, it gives CASSSLAVTYNEQFF. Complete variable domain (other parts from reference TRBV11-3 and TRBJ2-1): EAGVVQSPRYKIIEKKQPVAFWCNPISGHNTLYWYLQNLGQGPELLIRYENEEAVDDSQLPKDRFSAERLKGVDSTLKIQPAELGDSAVYLCASSSLAVTYNEQFFGPGTRLTVL.

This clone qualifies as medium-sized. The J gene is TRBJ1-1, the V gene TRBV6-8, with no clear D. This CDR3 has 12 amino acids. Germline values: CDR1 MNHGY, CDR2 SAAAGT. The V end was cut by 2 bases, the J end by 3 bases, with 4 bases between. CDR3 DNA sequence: TGTGCCAGCAGTTACCCTTACACTGAAGCTTTCTTT. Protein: CASSYPYTEAFF.

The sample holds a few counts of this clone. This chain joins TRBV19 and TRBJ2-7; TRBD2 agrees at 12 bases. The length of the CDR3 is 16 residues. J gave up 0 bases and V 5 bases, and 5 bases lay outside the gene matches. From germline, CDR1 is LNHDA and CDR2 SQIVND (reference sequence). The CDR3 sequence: CASSGMTSGSSYEQYF. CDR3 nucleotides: TGTGCCAGTAGTGGAATGACTAGCGGGAGCTCCTACGAGCAGTACTTC.

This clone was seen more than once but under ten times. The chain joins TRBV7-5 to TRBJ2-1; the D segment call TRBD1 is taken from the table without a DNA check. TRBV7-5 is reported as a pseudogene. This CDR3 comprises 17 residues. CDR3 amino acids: CASSPLLDRETYNEQFF. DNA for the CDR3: TGTGCCAGCAGCCCGCTACTGGACAGGGAAACCTACAATGAGCAGTTCTTC.

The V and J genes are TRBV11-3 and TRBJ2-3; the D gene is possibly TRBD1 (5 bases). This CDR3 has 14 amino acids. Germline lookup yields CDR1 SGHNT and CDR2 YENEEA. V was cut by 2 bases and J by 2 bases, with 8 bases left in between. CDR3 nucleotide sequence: TGTGCCAGCAGCTTACAGGGTGACACAGATACGCAGTATTTT. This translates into CASSLQGDTDTQYF.

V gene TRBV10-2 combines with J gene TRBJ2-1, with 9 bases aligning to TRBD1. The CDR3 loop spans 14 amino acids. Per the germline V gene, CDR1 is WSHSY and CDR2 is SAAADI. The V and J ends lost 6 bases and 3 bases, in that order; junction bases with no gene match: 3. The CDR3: CASSGTGIYNEQFF. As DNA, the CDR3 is TGCGCCAGCAGCGGGACAGGGATCTACAATGAGCAGTTCTTC.

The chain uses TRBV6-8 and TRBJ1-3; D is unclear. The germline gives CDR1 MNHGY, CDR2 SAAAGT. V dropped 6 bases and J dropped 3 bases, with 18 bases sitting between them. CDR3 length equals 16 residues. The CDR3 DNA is TGTGCCAGCAGCTTTGTCAGGATCTCGGATGGAAACACCATATATTTT. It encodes CASSFVRISDGNTIYF.

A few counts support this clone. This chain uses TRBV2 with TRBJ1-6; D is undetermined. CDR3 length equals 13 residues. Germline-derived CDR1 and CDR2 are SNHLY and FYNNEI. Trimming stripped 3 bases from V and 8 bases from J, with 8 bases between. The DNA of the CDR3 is TGTGCCAGCAGTGACCTGGAGGATTCACCCCTCCACTTT. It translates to CASSDLEDSPLHF.

In nucleotides, the CDR3 is TGTGCCAGCCCCCTCGATCAGGCCAAAAACATTCAGTACTTC. Translating it yields CASPLDQAKNIQYF. This sequence joins TRBV6-7 and TRBJ2-4; D is undetermined. TRBV6-7 is treated as an ORF (open reading frame) with a function not yet certain. V was shortened by 8 bases and J by 1 base, with 12 bases between the two germline ends. The CDR3 length is 14 residues.

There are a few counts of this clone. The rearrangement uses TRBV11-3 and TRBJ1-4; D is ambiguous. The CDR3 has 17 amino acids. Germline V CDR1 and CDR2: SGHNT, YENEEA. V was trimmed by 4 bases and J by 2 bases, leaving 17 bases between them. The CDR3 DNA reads TGTGCCAGCAGCTCGAGTCCAGTGACGTTGACTAATGAAAAACTGTTTTTT. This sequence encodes CASSSSPVTLTNEKLFF.

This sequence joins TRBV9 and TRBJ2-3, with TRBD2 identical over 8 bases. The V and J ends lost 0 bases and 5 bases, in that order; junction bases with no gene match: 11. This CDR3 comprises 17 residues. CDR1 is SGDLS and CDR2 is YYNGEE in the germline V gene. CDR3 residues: CASSVDLAGGSVDTQYF. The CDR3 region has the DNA TGTGCCAGCAGCGTAGATCTCGCGGGAGGAAGTGTAGATACGCAGTATTTT. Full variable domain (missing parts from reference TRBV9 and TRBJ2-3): DSGVTQTPKHLITATGQRVTLRCSPRSGDLSVYWYQQSLDQGLQFLIQYYNGEERAKGNILERFSAQQFPDLHSELNLSSLELGDSALYFCASSVDLAGGSVDTQYFGPGTRLTVL.

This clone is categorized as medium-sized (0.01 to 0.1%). CDR3 bases: TGTGCCTGGAGTCAAGGGGATGTCAATCAGCCCCAGCATTTT. It codes for CAWSQGDVNQPQHF. This chain connects TRBV30 to TRBJ1-5, with D perhaps matching TRBD1 (5 bases). The CDR3 is made up of 14 amino acids. V gave up 2 bases and J gave up 3 bases, with 11 bases separating them. Germline V CDR1 and CDR2: GTSNPN, SVGIG (reference sequence).

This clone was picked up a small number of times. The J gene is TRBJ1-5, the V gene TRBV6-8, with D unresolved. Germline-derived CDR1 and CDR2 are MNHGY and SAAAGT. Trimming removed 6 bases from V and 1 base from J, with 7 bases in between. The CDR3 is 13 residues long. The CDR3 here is CASSRLSNQPQHF. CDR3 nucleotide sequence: TGTGCCAGCAGCAGGTTGAGCAATCAGCCCCAGCATTTT.

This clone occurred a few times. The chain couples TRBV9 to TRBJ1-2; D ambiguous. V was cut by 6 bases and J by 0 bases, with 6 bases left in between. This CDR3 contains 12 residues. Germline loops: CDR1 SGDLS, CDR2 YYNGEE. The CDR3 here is CASTTTNYGYTF. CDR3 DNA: TGTGCCAGCACCACCACTAACTATGGCTACACCTTC.

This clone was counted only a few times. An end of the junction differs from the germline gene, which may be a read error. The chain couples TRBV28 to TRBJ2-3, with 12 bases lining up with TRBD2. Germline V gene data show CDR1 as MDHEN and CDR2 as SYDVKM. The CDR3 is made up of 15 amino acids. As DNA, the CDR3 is TGTGCCAGCACCATGGGACTAGCGGGCACACATACGCAGTATTTT. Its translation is CASTMGLAGTHTQYF.

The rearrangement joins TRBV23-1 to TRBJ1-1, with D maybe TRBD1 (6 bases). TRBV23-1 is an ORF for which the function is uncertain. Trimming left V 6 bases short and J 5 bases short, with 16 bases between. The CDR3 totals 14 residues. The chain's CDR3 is CASSQDTGRTEAFF. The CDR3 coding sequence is TGCGCCAGCAGCCAAGATACAGGGCGGACTGAAGCTTTCTTT.